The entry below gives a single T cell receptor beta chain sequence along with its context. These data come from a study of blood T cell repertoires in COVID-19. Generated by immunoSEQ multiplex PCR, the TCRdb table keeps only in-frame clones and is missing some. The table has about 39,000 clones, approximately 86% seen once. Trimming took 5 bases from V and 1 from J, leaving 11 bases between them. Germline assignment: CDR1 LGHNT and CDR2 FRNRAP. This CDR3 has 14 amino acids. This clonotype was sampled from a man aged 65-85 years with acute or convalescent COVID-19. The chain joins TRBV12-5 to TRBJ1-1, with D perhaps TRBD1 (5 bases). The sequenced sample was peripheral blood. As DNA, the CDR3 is TGTGCTAGTGGTCCTCCTCAGGGGAACACTGAAGCTTTCTTT. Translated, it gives CASGPPQGNTEAFF.